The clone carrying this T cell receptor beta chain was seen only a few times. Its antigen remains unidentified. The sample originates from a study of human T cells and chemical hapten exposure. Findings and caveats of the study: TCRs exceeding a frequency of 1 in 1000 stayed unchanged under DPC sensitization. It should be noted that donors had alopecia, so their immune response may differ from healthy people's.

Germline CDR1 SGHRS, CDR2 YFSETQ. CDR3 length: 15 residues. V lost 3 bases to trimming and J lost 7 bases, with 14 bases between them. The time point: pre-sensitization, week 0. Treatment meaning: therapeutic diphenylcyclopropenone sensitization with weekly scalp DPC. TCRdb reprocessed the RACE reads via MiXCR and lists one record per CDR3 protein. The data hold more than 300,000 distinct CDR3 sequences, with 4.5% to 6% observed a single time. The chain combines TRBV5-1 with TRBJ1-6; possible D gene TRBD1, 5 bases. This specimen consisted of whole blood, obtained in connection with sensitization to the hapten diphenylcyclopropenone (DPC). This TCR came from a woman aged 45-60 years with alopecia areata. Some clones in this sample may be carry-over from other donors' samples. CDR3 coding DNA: TGCGCCAGCAGCTCCAACAGGCCTGGGAATTCACCCCTCCACTTT. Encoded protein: CASSSNRPGNSPLHF.